What follows are 7 T cell receptor beta chains derived from one specimen sequenced in a study of T-cell reconstitution after alpha-beta-depleted transplantation in children. TCRbeta library construction was performed incorporating unique molecular identifiers. TCRdb re-called the PCR reads through MiXCR, storing one row per CDR3 protein. Seen here are fewer than 700,000 distinct CDR3 sequences, 10% to 15% observed once, and the top ten hold about 2.2%. The source material was PBMCs, mostly from graft donor cells, sampled 360 days after TCRalphabeta/CD19-depleted stem cell transplant. These receptors came from a male patient aged 10 to 17 who had a stem cell transplant for acute myeloid leukemia, so the T cells may come from the graft donor.

This clonotype is a singleton in its sample. Here the CDR3 DNA reads TGCGCCAGCAGCTTTTTGGGACGTGTCATGAACACTGAAGCTTTCTTT. Its translation is CASSFLGRVMNTEAFF. V usage is TRBV5-1 and J usage is TRBJ1-1; TRBD1 might be the D (5 bases). Germline V CDR1 and CDR2: SGHRS, YFSETQ. The CDR3 runs to 16 residues. V was trimmed by 2 bases and J by 0 bases, leaving 14 bases between them.

This clonotype occurred many times. J is TRBJ2-1 and V is TRBV7-9; TRBD1 agrees at 7 bases. V lost 5 bases, J lost 8 bases, and 6 bases stayed unmatched. The V gene's germline CDR1 is SEHNR and CDR2 FQNEAQ (reference sequence). The CDR3 runs to 13 residues. The CDR3 nucleotides read TGTGCCAGCAGCCAAGATACAGGGGATGAGCAGTTCTTC. Translation: CASSQDTGDEQFF.

There are a few counts of this clonotype. The chain joins TRBV24-1 to TRBJ2-1; D not certain. V was shortened by 8 bases and J by 7 bases, with 8 bases between the two germline ends. From germline, CDR1 is KGHDR and CDR2 SFDVKD. This CDR3 is 11 amino acids long. CDR3 protein: CATNDGNEQFF. The CDR3 DNA sequence: TGTGCCACCAACGACGGTAATGAGCAGTTCTTC.

A single count supports this clonotype. The chain combines TRBV4-3 with TRBJ2-1, with 7 bases lining up with TRBD2. V was pared by 2 bases and J by 3 bases, with 4 bases of the junction left unmatched. The CDR3 covers 15 residues. Per germline, CDR1 LGHNA and CDR2 YSLEER. The CDR3 DNA reads TGCGCCAGCAGCCAATTTTCTAGCGGCTACAATGAGCAGTTCTTC. Encoded protein: CASSQFSSGYNEQFF.

This clonotype was seen more than once but under ten times. The CDR3 reads CASSLVRGTEAFF. CDR3 bases: TGCGCCAGCAGCTTGGTGAGGGGAACTGAAGCTTTCTTT. The gene calls are TRBV5-1 and TRBJ1-1; TRBD1 is a possible D gene (5 bases). The CDR3 has 13 residues. With 0 bases removed from V and 5 bases from J, the gap between germline ends came to 8 bases. The germline CDR1 and CDR2 sequences are SGHRS and YFSETQ.

This clonotype was seen at least ten times. This chain uses TRBV4-2 with TRBJ2-1; 11 nucleotides agree with TRBD2. CDR1 and CDR2 from the germline V gene are LGHNA and YNFKEQ. The CDR3 contains 16 residues. With V trimmed by 3 bases and J by 4 bases, 5 bases remained unmatched. CDR3 DNA sequence: TGTGCCAGCAGCCAGGGGGGACTAGCGGCGTACAATGAGCAGTTCTTC. It codes for CASSQGGLAAYNEQFF.

This clonotype was seen a few times. The chain links TRBV6-1 to TRBJ2-7; D call uncertain. V was shortened by 7 bases and J by 0 bases, with 10 bases between the two germline ends. The V gene's germline CDR1 is MNHNS and CDR2 SASEGT. The CDR3 is 13 residues long. The CDR3 reads CASTPASSYEQYF. CDR3 bases: TGTGCCAGCACTCCGGCAAGCTCCTACGAGCAGTACTTC.